This TCR beta chain was found in a study of T-cell memory formation after mild COVID-19. Whole-study results and caveats: Among contracting clones, CD4+ were mainly CM/EM and CD8+ enriched in EMRA.

Only a few counts were recorded for this clonotype. The antigen is not known. TCRdb reanalysed the 5' RACE reads using MiXCR and keeps one entry per CDR3 protein. The sample includes fewer than 350,000 distinct CDR3 sequences, roughly 15% of them seen just once. The TCR comes from a man aged 18 to 29 who had mild COVID-19 (a few samples of this study predate the infection). Cell type and time point are not known. The sample was PBMCs or a T cell subset sorted from them (not recorded which).

This chain's CDR3 is CASSQSLRDTYEQYF. For the CDR3, the DNA is TGCGCCAGCAGCCAGAGCCTCCGGGACACCTACGAGCAGTACTTC. The rearrangement joins TRBV4-1 to TRBJ2-7; the D gene is possibly TRBD1 (6 bases). This CDR3 is 15 amino acids long. Germline lookup yields CDR1 MGHRA and CDR2 YSYEKL. V was clipped by 3 bases and J by 2 bases, with 14 bases between them.